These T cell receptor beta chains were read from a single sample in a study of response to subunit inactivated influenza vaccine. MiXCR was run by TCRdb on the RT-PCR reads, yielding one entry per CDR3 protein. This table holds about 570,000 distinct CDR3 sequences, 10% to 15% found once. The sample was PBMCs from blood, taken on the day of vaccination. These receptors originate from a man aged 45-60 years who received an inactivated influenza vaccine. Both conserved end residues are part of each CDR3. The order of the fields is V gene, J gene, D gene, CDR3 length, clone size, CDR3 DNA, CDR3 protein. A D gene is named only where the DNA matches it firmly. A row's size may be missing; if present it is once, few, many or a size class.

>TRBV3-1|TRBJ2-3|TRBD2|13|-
TGTGCCAGCAGCCGACTAGCCTCAGGTACGCAGTATTTT
CASSRLASGTQYF
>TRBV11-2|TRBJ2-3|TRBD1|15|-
TGTGCCAGCAGAACCGACAGGGGCAGCACAGATACGCAGTATTTT
CASRTDRGSTDTQYF
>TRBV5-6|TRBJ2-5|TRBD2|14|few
TGTGCCAGCAGCTCCGGGACTACGCGTGAGACCCAGTACTTC
CASSSGTTRETQYF
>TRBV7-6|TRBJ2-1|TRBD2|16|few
TGTGCCAGCAGCTTACGTAGCGGGAGGACGAACAATGAGCAGTTCTTC
CASSLRSGRTNNEQFF
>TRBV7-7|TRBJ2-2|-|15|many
TGTGCTAGCAGCGGGGCCGCAGGGGGTTCCGGGGAGCTGTTTTTT
CASSGAAGGSGELFF
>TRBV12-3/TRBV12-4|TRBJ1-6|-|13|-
TGTGCCAGCAGTATGATAGGGGGGAGACCCCTCCACTTT
CASSMIGGRPLHF
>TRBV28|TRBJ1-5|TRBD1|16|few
TGTGCCAGCAGTCGCCCGGACAGGGCCCCCCATCAGCCCCAGCATTTT
CASSRPDRAPHQPQHF
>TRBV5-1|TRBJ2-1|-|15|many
TGCGCCAGCAGCTCGACAGGAGCTAGCTACAATGAGCAGTTCTTC
CASSSTGASYNEQFF
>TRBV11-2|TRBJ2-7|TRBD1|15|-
TGTGCCAGCTCACCTCGACAGGGATTATCCTACGAGCAGTACTTC
CASSPRQGLSYEQYF
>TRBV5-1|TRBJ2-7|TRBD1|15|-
TGCGCCAGCAGCCGCCTTGGACAGGGGGTCTACGAGCAGTACTTC
CASSRLGQGVYEQYF
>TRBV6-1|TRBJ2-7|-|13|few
TGTGCCAGCAGTCGGGTTCGGGAGTACGAGCAGTACTTC
CASSRVREYEQYF
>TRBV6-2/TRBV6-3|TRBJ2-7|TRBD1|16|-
TGTGCCAGCAGTTCCTATGACAGGGGAAGGCCCTACGAGCAGTACTTC
CASSSYDRGRPYEQYF
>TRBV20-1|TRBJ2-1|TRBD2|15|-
TGCAGTGCTAGAGGGACTAGCGGGAGCTTCAATGAGCAGTTCTTC
CSARGTSGSFNEQFF
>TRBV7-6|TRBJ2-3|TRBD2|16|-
TGTGCCAGCAGCAGGGCCGGGACTAGCGGCACAGATACGCAGTATTTT
CASSRAGTSGTDTQYF
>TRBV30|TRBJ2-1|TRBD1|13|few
TGTGCCTGGTGGACAGGGTTAGGCAATGAGCAGTTCTTC
CAWWTGLGNEQFF
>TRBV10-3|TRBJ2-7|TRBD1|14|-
TGTGCCATCAGCGGACAGGGGGAGGGCTACGAGCAGTACTTC
CAISGQGEGYEQYF
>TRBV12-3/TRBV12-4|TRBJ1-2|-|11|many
TGTGCCAGCAGTTTAGGGGTCGGCTACACCTTC
CASSLGVGYTF
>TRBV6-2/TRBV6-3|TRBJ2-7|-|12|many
TGTGCCAGCAGTCCGGCTTTCGTCGAGCAGTACTTC
CASSPAFVEQYF
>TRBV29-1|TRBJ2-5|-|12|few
TGCAGCGTGGCCCGGAACCAAGAGACCCAGTACTTC
CSVARNQETQYF
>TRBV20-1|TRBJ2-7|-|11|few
TGCAGTGCTAGAGATACGGGCGAGCAGTACTTC
CSARDTGEQYF
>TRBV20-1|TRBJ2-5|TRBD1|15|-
TGCAGTGCTCCTCCGGGACAAGGGGGCCGAGGGACCCAGTACTTC
CSAPPGQGGRGTQYF
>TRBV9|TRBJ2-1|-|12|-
TGTGCCAGCAGCGGAAACGTCAACGGGCAGTTCTTC
CASSGNVNGQFF
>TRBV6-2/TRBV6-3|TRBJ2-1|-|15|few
TGTGCCAGCAGGAACCCCGGGTCCCCTGGGAATGAGCAGTTCTTC
CASRNPGSPGNEQFF
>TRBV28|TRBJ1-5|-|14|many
TGTGCCAGCAGTTTAGGTGTGACCCTACAGCCCCAGCATTTT
CASSLGVTLQPQHF
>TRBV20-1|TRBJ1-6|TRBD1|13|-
TGCAGTGCCAGACAGGGGGTGAATTCACCCCTCCACTTT
CSARQGVNSPLHF
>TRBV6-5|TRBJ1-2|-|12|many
TGTGCCACCTTGTCCGGGGGAGGTGGCTACACCTTC
CATLSGGGGYTF
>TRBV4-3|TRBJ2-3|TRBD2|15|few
TGCGCCAGCAGCCAGGCACTAGCGATCACAGATACGCAGTATTTT
CASSQALAITDTQYF
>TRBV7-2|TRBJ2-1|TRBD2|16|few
TGTGCCAGCATCGAAATTAGCGGGGCCTCCTACAATGAGCAGTTCTTC
CASIEISGASYNEQFF
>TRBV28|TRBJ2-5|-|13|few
TGTGCCAGCAGCCCACGGACGCGAGAGACCCAGTACTTC
CASSPRTRETQYF
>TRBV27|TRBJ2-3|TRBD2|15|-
TGTGCCAGCAGTTTGGGACTATACAACACAGATACGCAGTATTTT
CASSLGLYNTDTQYF
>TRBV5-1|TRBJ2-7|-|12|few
TGCGCCAGCAGCGGACAGCCCGGCGAGCAGTACTTC
CASSGQPGEQYF
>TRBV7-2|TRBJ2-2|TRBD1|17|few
TGTGCCAGCAGCTACACCCGGGACAGGGGGTACCCCGGGGAGCTGTTTTTT
CASSYTRDRGYPGELFF
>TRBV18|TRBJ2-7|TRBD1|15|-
TGTGCCAGCTCACCAGCCGGACAGGGGAGAAACGAGCAGTACTTC
CASSPAGQGRNEQYF
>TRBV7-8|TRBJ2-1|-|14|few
TGTGCCAGCAGCTTAGTGTTGGAGCGAGGCGAGCAGTTCTTC
CASSLVLERGEQFF
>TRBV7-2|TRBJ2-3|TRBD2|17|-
TGTGCCAGCAGCTTAGGTTCGCTAGCGGGAGTAGCAGATACGCAGTATTTT
CASSLGSLAGVADTQYF
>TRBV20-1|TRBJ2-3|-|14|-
TGCAGTGCTGGGACTTTCGAAGTGATGTATACGCAGTATTTT
CSAGTFEVMYTQYF
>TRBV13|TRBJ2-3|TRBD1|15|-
TGTGCCAGCAGCTTCCCGGGACAGGGAGGGAGTACGCTGTATTTT
CASSFPGQGGSTLYF
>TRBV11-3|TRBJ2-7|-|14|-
TGTGCCAGCAGCTTAGATCCAGCGGCCAACGAGCAGTACTTC
CASSLDPAANEQYF
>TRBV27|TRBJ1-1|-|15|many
TGTGCCAGCAGTTTATCTCAGGGGATATACACTGAAGCTTTCTTT
CASSLSQGIYTEAFF
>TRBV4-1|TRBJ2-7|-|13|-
TGCGCCAGCAGCCCCCGAGGTACCTACGAGCAGTACTTC
CASSPRGTYEQYF
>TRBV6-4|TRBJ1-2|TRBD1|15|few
TGTGCCAGCAGGCCCCGGACAGGGGGCGCAGAAGGCTACACCTTC
CASRPRTGGAEGYTF
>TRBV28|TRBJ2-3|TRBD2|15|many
TGTGCCAGCACGCTAATAGCGGGGGGCACAGATACGCAGTATTTT
CASTLIAGGTDTQYF
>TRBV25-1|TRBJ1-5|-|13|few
TGTGCCAGCAGTGACGTGGGTGATCAGCCCCAGCATTTT
CASSDVGDQPQHF
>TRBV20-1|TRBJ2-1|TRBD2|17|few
TGCAGTGCTTCCGGACTAGCGGGAGGTCTGGCCTACAATGAGCAGTTCTTC
CSASGLAGGLAYNEQFF
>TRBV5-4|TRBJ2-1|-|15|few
TGTGCCAGCAGCTCAGGCGGGACTTTAGGCAATGAGCAGTTCTTC
CASSSGGTLGNEQFF